The rows below give T cell receptor beta chains drawn from one sample of a study of blood T cell repertoires in COVID-19. Sequencing used immunoSEQ multiplex PCR; TCRdb keeps in-frame clones, though not all of them. The sample carries about 97,000 clones, 90% recorded once. The sequencing sample was made of peripheral blood. These receptors all come from a man between 60 and 70 years old with acute or convalescent COVID-19. Each CDR3 is given with its conserved first and last residue. The D gene is left open where the match is weak. Clone size, where shown, is once, few, many, or a class for clones that have expanded.

V,D,size,J,CDR3,DNA
TRBV5-1,TRBD1,few,TRBJ2-3,CASSQTTGGDTQYF,TGCGCCAGCAGCCAGACGACAGGGGGAGATACGCAGTATTTT
TRBV18,TRBD2,.,TRBJ2-1,CASSPRLAGALSFNEQFF,TGTGCCAGCTCACCACGGCTAGCGGGTGCTTTAAGTTTTAATGAGCAGTTCTTC
TRBV6-5,.,.,TRBJ1-1,CAASTGNTEAFF,TGTGCCGCCTCGACGGGTAACACTGAAGCTTTCTTT
TRBV7-6,.,.,TRBJ2-1,CASSSRDFSGNEQFF,TGTGCCAGCAGCTCGCGGGACTTCAGTGGCAATGAGCAGTTCTTC
TRBV5-4,TRBD2,once,TRBJ2-6,CASSKGRAGANVLTF,TGTGCCAGCAGCAAAGGGAGGGCTGGGGCCAACGTCCTGACTTTC
TRBV27,.,once,TRBJ2-1,CASSDDRWANEQFF,TGTGCCAGCAGCGATGACAGGTGGGCCAATGAGCAGTTCTTC
TRBV2,.,.,TRBJ1-1,CASSETSSLSGTEAFF,TGTGCCAGCAGTGAAACGAGTTCCCTATCGGGCACTGAAGCTTTCTTT
TRBV3-1/TRBV3-2,TRBD1,once,TRBJ2-2,CASSQNRGKGGELFF,TGTGCCAGCAGCCAAAACAGGGGGAAGGGCGGGGAGCTGTTTTTT
TRBV4-1,TRBD1,.,TRBJ1-2,CASSQARGQGYGYTF,TGCGCCAGCAGCCAAGCGCGGGGACAGGGGTATGGCTACACCTTC
TRBV12-3/TRBV12-4,.,.,TRBJ1-1,CASSWLANEAFF,TGTGCCAGCAGTTGGCTGGCCAATGAAGCTTTCTTT
TRBV6-5,.,.,TRBJ1-5,CASSRGQPQHF,TGTGCCAGCAGTAGAGGTCAGCCCCAGCATTTT
TRBV27,TRBD1,.,TRBJ1-5,CASSSSGQGIQPQHF,TGTGCCAGCAGTTCCTCCGGACAGGGGATTCAGCCCCAGCATTTT
TRBV6-5,TRBD1,.,TRBJ1-5,CASRQTYRGDQPQHF,TGTGCCAGCAGACAAACCTACAGGGGTGATCAGCCCCAGCATTTT
TRBV2,TRBD1,.,TRBJ1-1,CASSGTGGTEAFF,TGTGCCAGCAGTGGGACAGGAGGAACTGAAGCTTTCTTT
TRBV4-2,TRBD1,.,TRBJ1-2,CASSQEGTGGWGYTF,TGTGCCAGCAGCCAAGAAGGGACAGGGGGATGGGGCTACACCTTC
TRBV12-3/TRBV12-4,.,.,TRBJ1-2,CASRTDPNYGYTF,TGTGCCAGCAGGACAGATCCTAACTATGGCTACACCTTC